This T cell receptor (beta chain) was sequenced during a study of T cell responses to AZD1222 COVID-19 vaccine. The CDR3 consists of 16 residues. The germline gives CDR1 SEHNR, CDR2 FQNEAQ (reference sequence). Trimming removed 5 bases from V and 0 bases from J, with 13 bases in between. This table comes from immunoSEQ multiplex PCR, and its TCRdb copy is limited to in-frame clones, with some not included. The profile covers around 99,000 clones, with roughly 90% appearing a single time and approximately 4% taken by the ten largest. The chain uses TRBV7-9 and TRBJ2-2; D remains ambiguous. The sequence derives from an adult in good health. The material was peripheral blood, obtained on day 0 of AZD1222 vaccination. This chain's CDR3 is CASSASLGTNTGELFF. The CDR3 region has the DNA TGTGCCAGCAGCGCCTCCCTGGGGACGAACACCGGGGAGCTGTTTTTT. The variable domain in full, with the rest retrieved from reference TRBV7-9 and TRBJ2-2, is DTGVSQNPRHKITKRGQNVTFRCDPISEHNRLYWYRQTLGQGPEFLTYFQNEAQLEKSRLLSDRFSAERPKGSFSTLEIQRTEQGDSAMYLCASSASLGTNTGELFFGEGSRLTVL.